This T cell receptor beta chain was obtained from a study of T cell responses to AZD1222 COVID-19 vaccine. Some clones are missing from TCRdb's copy, which holds only in-frame ones; the method was immunoSEQ multiplex PCR. The sample records 240,000 or so clones, 85% to 95% being singletons. Study-wide results and caveats: At baseline, just a handful of AZD1222 recipients tested seropositive.

In regard to this clone: The antigen is undetermined.

Germline CDR1 and CDR2: SNHLY and FYNNEI. V gave up 7 bases and J gave up 5 bases, with 8 bases separating them. The CDR3 has 11 amino acids. The source of this sequence is an adult in good health. This material consisted of peripheral blood, taken on day 0 of AZD1222 vaccination. V usage is TRBV2 and J usage is TRBJ2-5; the D gene is possibly TRBD2 (6 bases). CDR3 sequence: CASKEGETQYF. CDR3 coding DNA: TGTGCCAGCAAGGAGGGGGAGACCCAGTACTTC.